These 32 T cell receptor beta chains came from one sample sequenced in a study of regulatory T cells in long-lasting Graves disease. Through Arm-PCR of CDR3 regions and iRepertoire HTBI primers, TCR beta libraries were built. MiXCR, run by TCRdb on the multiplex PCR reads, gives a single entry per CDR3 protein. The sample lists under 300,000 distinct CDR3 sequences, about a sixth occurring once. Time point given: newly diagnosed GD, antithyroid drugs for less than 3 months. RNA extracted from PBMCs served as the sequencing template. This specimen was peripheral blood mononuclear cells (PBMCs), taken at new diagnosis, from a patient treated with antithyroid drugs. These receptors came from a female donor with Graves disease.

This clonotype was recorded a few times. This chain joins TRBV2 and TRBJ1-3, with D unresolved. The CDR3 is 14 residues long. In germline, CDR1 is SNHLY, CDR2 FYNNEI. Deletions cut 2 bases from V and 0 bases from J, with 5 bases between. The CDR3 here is CASSEPRSGNTIYF. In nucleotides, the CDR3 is TGTGCCAGCAGTGAACCCCGCTCTGGAAACACCATATATTTT. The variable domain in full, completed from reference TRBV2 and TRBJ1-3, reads EPEVTQTPSHQVTQMGQEVILRCVPISNHLYFYWYRQILGQKVEFLVSFYNNEISEKSEIFDDQFSVERPDGSNFTLKIRSTKLEDSAMYFCASSEPRSGNTIYFGEGSWLTVV.

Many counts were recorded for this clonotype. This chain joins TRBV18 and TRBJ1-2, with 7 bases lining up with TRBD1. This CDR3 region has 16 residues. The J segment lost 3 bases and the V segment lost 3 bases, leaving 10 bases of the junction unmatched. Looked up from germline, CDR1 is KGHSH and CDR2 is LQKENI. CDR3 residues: CASSPSLTGDDYGYTF. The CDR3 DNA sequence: TGTGCCAGCTCACCTTCCTTAACAGGGGACGACTATGGCTACACCTTC.

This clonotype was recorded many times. The CDR3 DNA follows: TGTGCCAGCAGGCTACAGGGCACGAATTCACCCCTCCACTTT. Its translation is CASRLQGTNSPLHF. The rearrangement uses TRBV3-1 and TRBJ1-6; D may be TRBD1 (6 bases). V was cut by 6 bases and J by 7 bases, with 13 bases left in between. Germline V gene data show CDR1 as LGHDT and CDR2 as YNNKEL (reference sequence). This CDR3 is 14 amino acids long.

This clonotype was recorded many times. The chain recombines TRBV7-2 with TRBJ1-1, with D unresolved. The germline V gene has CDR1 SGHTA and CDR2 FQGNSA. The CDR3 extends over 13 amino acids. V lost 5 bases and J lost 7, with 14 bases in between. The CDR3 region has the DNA TGTGCCAGCAGCCCCCTGCGGCAGGTTGAAGCTTTCTTT. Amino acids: CASSPLRQVEAFF.

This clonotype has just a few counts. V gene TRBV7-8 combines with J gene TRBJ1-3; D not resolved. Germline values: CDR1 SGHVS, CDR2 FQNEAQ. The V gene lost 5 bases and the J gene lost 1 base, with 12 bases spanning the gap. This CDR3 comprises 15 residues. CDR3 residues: CASSLERVSGNTIYF. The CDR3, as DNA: TGTGCCAGCAGCCTTGAGAGGGTATCTGGAAACACCATATATTTT. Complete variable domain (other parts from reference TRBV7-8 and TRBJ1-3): GAGVSQSPRYKVAKRGQDVALRCDPISGHVSLFWYQQALGQGPEFLTYFQNEAQLDKSGLPSDRFFAERPEGSVSTLKIQRTQQEDSAVYLCASSLERVSGNTIYFGEGSWLTVV.

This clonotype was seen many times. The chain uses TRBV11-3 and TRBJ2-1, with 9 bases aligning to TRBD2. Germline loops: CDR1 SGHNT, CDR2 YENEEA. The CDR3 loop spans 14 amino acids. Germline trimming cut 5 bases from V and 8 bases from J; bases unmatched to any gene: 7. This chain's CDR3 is CASSPTGTSHEQFF. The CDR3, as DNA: TGTGCCAGCAGCCCCACCGGGACTAGCCATGAGCAGTTCTTC. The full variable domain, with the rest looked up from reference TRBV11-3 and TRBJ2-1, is EAGVVQSPRYKIIEKKQPVAFWCNPISGHNTLYWYLQNLGQGPELLIRYENEEAVDDSQLPKDRFSAERLKGVDSTLKIQPAELGDSAVYLCASSPTGTSHEQFFGPGTRLTVL.

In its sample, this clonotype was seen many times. The CDR3 nucleotides are TGTGCCAGCAGTCGGGACCACAATCAGCCCCAGCATTTT. It is translated as CASSRDHNQPQHF. The chain employs TRBV2 and TRBJ1-5; perhaps TRBD1 as D (5 bases). The CDR3 is 13 amino acids. CDR1 and CDR2 from the germline V gene are SNHLY and FYNNEI. The V end was cut by 5 bases, the J end by 3 bases, with 8 bases between.

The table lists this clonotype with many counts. The CDR3 DNA is TGTGCCAGCAGTTTTGGGACAGGGGGCTCCTACGAGCAGTACTTC. It encodes CASSFGTGGSYEQYF. The V call is TRBV12-3 or TRBV12-4, the J call TRBJ2-7; 11 nucleotides line up with TRBD1. This CDR3 is built from 15 residues. J was trimmed by 0 bases and V by 3 bases; bases with no gene match: 1.

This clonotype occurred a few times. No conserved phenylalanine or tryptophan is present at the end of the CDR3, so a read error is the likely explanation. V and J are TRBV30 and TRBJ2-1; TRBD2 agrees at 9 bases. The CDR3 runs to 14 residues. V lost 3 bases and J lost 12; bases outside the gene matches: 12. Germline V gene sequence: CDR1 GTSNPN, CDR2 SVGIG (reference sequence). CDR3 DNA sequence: TGTGCCTGGAGGCCTACTAGCGGGCCTAGGGGGCAGTTCCTC. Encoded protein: CAWRPTSGPRGQFL.

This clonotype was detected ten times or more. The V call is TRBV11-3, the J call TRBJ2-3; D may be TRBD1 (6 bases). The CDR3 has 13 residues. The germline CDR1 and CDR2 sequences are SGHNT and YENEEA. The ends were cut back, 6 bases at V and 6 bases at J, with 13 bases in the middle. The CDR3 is CASSPTQGDTQYF. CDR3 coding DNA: TGTGCCAGCAGTCCCACCCAGGGGGATACGCAGTATTTT.

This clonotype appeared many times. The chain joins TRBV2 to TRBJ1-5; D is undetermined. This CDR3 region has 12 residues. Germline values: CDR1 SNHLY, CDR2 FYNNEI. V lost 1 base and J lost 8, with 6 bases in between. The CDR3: CASSEGEKPQHF. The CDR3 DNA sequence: TGTGCCAGCAGTGAAGGGGAGAAGCCCCAGCATTTT.

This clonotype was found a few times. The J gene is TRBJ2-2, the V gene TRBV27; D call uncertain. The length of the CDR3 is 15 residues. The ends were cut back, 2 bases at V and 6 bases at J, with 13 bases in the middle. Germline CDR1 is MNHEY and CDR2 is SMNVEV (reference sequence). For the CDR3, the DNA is TGTGCCAGCAGTTTAATTAGTCCACACTCCGGGGAGCTGTTTTTT. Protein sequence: CASSLISPHSGELFF.

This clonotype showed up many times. As DNA, the CDR3 is TGCAGTGCTAGAGATGGGAGGGAAGACTACGAGCAGTACTTC. It yields the protein CSARDGREDYEQYF. The chain carries TRBV20-1 and TRBJ2-7; 7 bases line up with TRBD2. The V and J ends lost 0 bases and 3 bases, in that order; junction bases with no gene match: 5. The CDR3 length is 14 residues. CDR1 and CDR2 from the germline V gene are DFQATT and SNEGSKA (reference sequence).

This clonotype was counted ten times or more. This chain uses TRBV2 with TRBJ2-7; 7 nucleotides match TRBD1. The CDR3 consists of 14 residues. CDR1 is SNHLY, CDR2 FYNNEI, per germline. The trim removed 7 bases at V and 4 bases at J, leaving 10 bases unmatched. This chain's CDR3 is CASKTDRAGYEQYF. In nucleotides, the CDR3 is TGTGCCAGCAAGACAGACAGGGCGGGTTACGAGCAGTACTTC.

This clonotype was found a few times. The CDR3 sequence is CASSLRRTGELVVAFF. CDR3 coding DNA: TGTGCCAGCAGTCTCCGTCGGACAGGGGAACTTGTGGTAGCTTTCTTT. The chain recombines TRBV27 with TRBJ1-1; TRBD1 agrees at 9 bases. Germline-derived CDR1 and CDR2 are MNHEY and SMNVEV (reference sequence). V lost 5 bases to trimming and J lost 10 bases; unmatched junction nucleotides: 17. The CDR3 has 16 residues.

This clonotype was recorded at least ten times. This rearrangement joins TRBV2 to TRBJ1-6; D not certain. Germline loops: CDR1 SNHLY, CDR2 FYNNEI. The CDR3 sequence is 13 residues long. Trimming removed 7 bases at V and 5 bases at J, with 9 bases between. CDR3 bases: TGTGCCAGCATCCGGGGAAATAATTCACCCCTCCACTTT. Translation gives CASIRGNNSPLHF.

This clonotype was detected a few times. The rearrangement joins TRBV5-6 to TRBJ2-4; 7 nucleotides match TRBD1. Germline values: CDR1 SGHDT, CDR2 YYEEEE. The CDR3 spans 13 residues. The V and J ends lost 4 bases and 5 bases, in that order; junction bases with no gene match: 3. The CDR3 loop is CASSPGTENIQYF. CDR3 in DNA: TGTGCCAGCAGCCCAGGGACAGAAAACATTCAGTACTTC.

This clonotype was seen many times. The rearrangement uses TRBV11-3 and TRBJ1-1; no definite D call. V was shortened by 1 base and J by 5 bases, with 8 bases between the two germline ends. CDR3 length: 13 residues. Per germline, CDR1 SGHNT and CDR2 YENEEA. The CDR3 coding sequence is TGTGCCAGCAGCTTAGGTCGGAAGACTGAAGCTTTCTTT. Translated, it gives CASSLGRKTEAFF.

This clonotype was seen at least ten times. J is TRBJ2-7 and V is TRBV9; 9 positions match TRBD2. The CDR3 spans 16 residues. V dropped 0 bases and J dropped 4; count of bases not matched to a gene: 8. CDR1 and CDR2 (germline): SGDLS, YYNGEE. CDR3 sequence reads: CASSVGAGGDVYEQYF. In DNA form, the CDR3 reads TGTGCCAGCAGCGTAGGAGCGGGAGGAGACGTTTACGAGCAGTACTTC.

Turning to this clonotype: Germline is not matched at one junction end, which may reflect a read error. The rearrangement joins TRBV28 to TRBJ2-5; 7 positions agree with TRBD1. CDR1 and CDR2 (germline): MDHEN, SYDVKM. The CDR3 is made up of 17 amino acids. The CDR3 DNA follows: TGTGCCAGCAAAGACAGGGCGCCGAACCTACAAGAAGAGATCCAGTACTTC. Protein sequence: CASKDRAPNLQEEIQYF.

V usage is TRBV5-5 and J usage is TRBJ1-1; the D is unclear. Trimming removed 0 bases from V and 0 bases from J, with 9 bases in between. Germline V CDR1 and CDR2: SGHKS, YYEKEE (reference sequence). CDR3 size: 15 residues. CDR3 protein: CASSLVAGMNTEAFF. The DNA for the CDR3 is TGTGCCAGCAGCTTGGTGGCAGGAATGAACACTGAAGCTTTCTTT.

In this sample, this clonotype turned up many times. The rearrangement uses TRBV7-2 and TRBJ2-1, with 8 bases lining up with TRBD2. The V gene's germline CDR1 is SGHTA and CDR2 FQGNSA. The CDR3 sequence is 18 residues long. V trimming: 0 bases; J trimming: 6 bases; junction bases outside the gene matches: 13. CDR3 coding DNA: TGTGCCAGCAGCTTAGCAGGGGTTGGTGGCGGGAGGCTCAATGAGCAGTTCTTC. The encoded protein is CASSLAGVGGGRLNEQFF.

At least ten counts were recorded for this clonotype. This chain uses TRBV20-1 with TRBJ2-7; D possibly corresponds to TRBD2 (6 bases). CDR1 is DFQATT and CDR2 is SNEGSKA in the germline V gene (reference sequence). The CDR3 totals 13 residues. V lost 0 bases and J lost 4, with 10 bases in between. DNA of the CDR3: TGCAGTGCTAGAGAGGGGGGAGCTTACGAGCAGTACTTC. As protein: CSAREGGAYEQYF.

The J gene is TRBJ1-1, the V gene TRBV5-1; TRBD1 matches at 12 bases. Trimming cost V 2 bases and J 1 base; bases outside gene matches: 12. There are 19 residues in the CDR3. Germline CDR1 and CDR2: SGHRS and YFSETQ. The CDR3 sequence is CASSFPRDRGPWANTEAFF. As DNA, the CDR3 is TGCGCCAGCAGCTTTCCACGGGACAGGGGGCCGTGGGCGAACACTGAAGCTTTCTTT.

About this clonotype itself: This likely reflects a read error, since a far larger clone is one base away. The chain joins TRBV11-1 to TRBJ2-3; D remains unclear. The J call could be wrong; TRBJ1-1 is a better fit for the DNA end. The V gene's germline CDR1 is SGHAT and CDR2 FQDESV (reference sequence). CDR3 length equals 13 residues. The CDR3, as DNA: TGTGCCAGCAGCTTACTCCTTAATACTGGAGCTTTCTTT. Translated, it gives CASSLLLNTGAFF.

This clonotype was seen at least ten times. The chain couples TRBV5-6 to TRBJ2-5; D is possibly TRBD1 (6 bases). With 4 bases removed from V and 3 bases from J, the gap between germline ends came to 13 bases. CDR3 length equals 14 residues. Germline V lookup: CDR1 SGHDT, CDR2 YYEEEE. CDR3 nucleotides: TGTGCCAGCAGCGTCACAGGGTCCAAAGAGACCCAGTACTTC. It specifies CASSVTGSKETQYF.

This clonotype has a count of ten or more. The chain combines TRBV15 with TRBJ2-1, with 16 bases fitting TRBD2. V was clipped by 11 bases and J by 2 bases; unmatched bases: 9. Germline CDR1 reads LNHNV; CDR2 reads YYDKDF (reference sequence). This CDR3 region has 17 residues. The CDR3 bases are TGTGCCTCTTCGGGACTAGCGGGAGGGCGTGCCTACAATGAGCAGTTCTTC. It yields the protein CASSGLAGGRAYNEQFF.

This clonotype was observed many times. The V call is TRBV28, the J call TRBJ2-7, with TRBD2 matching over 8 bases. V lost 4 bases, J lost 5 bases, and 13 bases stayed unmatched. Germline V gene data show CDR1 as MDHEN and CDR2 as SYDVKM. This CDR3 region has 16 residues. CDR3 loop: CASSSASGLVIHEQYF. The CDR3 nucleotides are TGTGCCAGCAGTTCGGCCTCGGGACTAGTGATCCACGAGCAGTACTTC.

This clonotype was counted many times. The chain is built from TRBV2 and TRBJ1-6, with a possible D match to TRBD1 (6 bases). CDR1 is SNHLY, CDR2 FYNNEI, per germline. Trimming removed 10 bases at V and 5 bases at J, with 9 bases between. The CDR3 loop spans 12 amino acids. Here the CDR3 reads CATGTHNSPLHF. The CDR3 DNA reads TGTGCCACCGGGACACATAATTCACCCCTCCACTTT.

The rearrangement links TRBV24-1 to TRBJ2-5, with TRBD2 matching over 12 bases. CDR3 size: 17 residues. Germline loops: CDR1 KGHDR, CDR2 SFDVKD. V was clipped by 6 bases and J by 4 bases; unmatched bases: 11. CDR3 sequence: CATSKTSGSSLGETQYF. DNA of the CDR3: TGTGCCACCAGTAAGACTAGCGGGAGTTCATTGGGAGAGACCCAGTACTTC.

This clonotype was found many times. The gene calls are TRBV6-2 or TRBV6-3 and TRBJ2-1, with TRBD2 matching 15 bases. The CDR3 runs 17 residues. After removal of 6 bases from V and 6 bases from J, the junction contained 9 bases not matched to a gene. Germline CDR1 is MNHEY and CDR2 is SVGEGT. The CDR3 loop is CASRARGLAGGTNEQFF. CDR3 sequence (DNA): TGTGCCAGCAGAGCACGGGGACTAGCGGGAGGTACCAATGAGCAGTTCTTC.

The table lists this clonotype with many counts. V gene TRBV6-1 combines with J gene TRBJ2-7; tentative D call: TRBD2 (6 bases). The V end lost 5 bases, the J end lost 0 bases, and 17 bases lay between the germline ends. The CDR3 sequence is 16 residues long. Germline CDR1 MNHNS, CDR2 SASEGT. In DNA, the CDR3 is TGTGCCAGCAGTCCACTCAGACTAGGCGACTCCTACGAGCAGTACTTC. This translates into CASSPLRLGDSYEQYF.